A single sample is the source of the 16 T cell receptor beta chains below, sequenced in a study of blood T cell repertoires in COVID-19. Clones were sequenced by immunoSEQ multiplex PCR, and TCRdb holds only the in-frame ones, with some missing. The sample has 70,000 to 90,000 clones; approximately 86% are singletons. The sequenced sample was peripheral blood. All receptors come from an older man with active or convalescent COVID-19.

The rearrangement joins TRBV4-1 to TRBJ1-1, with D tentatively TRBD1 (6 bases). Germline V gives CDR1 MGHRA, CDR2 YSYEKL. The V end was cut by 4 bases, the J end by 5 bases, with 11 bases between. The CDR3 is 13 amino acids. CDR3 residues: CASSRLGGTEAFF. CDR3 in DNA: TGCGCCAGCAGCCGATTAGGGGGAACTGAAGCTTTCTTT.

This chain links TRBV5-5 with TRBJ1-4; no clear D. Trimming stripped 0 bases from V and 7 bases from J, with 7 bases between. The CDR3 loop spans 13 amino acids. Germline V lookup: CDR1 SGHKS, CDR2 YYEKEE (reference sequence). The CDR3 sequence: CASSLDSLEKLFF. CDR3 coding DNA: TGTGCCAGCAGCTTGGACAGCCTTGAAAAACTGTTTTTT.

The V call is TRBV5-1, the J call TRBJ1-3; no clear D. Looked up from germline, CDR1 is SGHRS and CDR2 is YFSETQ. V lost 0 bases and J lost 0, with 7 bases in between. The length of the CDR3 is 15 residues. The DNA of the CDR3 is TGCGCCAGCAGCTTGGACAGCTACTCTGGAAACACCATATATTTT. Translating gives CASSLDSYSGNTIYF.

The gene calls are TRBV19 and TRBJ2-3; D is uncertain. Germline lookup yields CDR1 LNHDA and CDR2 SQIVND (reference sequence). Trimming stripped 5 bases from V and 3 bases from J, with 12 bases between. The CDR3 is made up of 14 amino acids. The CDR3 spells CASSPQILTDTQYF. In DNA form, the CDR3 reads TGTGCCAGTAGTCCCCAGATCTTGACAGATACGCAGTATTTT.

This sequence joins TRBV5-1 and TRBJ2-1, with 8 bases identical to TRBD2. Trimming cost V 4 bases and J 8 bases; bases outside gene matches: 8. The germline V gene has CDR1 SGHRS and CDR2 YFSETQ. The CDR3 consists of 14 residues. CDR3 in amino acids: CASSPGTRIHEQFF. In DNA, the CDR3 is TGCGCCAGCAGCCCCGGGACTAGAATCCATGAGCAGTTCTTC.

The chain has TRBV19 and TRBJ1-3; 8 positions agree with TRBD1. Germline V gene sequence: CDR1 LNHDA, CDR2 SQIVND (reference sequence). V shed 6 bases and J 0 bases; nucleotides not matched to a gene: 4. The CDR3 length is 15 residues. Written as DNA, the CDR3 is TGTGCCAGTAGCGGGACAGGAACCTCTGGAAACACCATATATTTT. This codes for CASSGTGTSGNTIYF.

This clone came up once. The V and J genes are TRBV6-1 and TRBJ1-5; maybe TRBD1 (6 bases). CDR1 and CDR2 (germline): MNHNS, SASEGT. This CDR3 has 16 residues. V was shortened by 3 bases and J by 3 bases, with 15 bases between the two germline ends. The CDR3 nucleotides are TGTGCCAGCAGTGACCCGGGACACCCAATCAATCAGCCCCAGCATTTT. Translating gives CASSDPGHPINQPQHF.

The rearrangement joins TRBV25-1 to TRBJ2-1; 9 nucleotides line up with TRBD1. Germline V CDR1 and CDR2: MGHDK, SYGVNS. V dropped 3 bases and J dropped 3; count of bases not matched to a gene: 9. This CDR3 comprises 17 residues. This chain's CDR3 is CASSDSPGQGYYNEQFF. The CDR3 coding sequence is TGTGCCAGCAGTGATAGCCCGGGACAGGGTTACTACAATGAGCAGTTCTTC.

This clone came up once. The chain employs TRBV28 and TRBJ2-1, with D maybe TRBD2 (7 bases). The CDR3 is 13 amino acids. The V gene's germline CDR1 is MDHEN and CDR2 SYDVKM. Trimming removed 7 bases from V and 8 bases from J, with 15 bases in between. For the CDR3, the DNA is TGTGCCAGCACCTTGGGGGGGCGGGATGAGCAGTTCTTC. Translation: CASTLGGRDEQFF.

The chain combines TRBV18 with TRBJ2-2; TRBD1 might be the D (6 bases). This CDR3 has 16 amino acids. The germline V gene has CDR1 KGHSH and CDR2 LQKENI. Trimming pared 3 bases from V and 2 bases from J, leaving 13 bases between. The CDR3 loop is CASSPRRDTNTGELFF. The CDR3 DNA reads as TGTGCCAGCTCACCCCGCAGGGACACAAACACCGGGGAGCTGTTTTTT.

This chain connects TRBV19 to TRBJ1-2; 12 bases align to TRBD1. V was clipped by 6 bases and J by 1 base; unmatched bases: 9. This CDR3 has 17 residues. The germline CDR1 and CDR2 sequences are LNHDA and SQIVND (reference sequence). Written as DNA, the CDR3 is TGTGCCAGTAGCCGAGGGACAGGGGGCTTTATTAACTATGGCTACACCTTC. This sequence encodes CASSRGTGGFINYGYTF.

CDR3 region: CASSLIRNQPQHF. The DNA of the CDR3 is TGTGCCAGCAGTTTAATCCGGAATCAGCCCCAGCATTTT. This chain uses TRBV28 with TRBJ1-5; D ambiguous. The CDR3 length is 13 residues. Per the germline V gene, CDR1 is MDHEN and CDR2 is SYDVKM. Trimming cost V 2 bases and J 4 bases, with 6 bases left between them.

The chain couples TRBV5-1 to TRBJ2-1; no clear D gene. Trimming pared 4 bases from V and 9 bases from J, leaving 17 bases between. The CDR3 is 14 residues long. The germline gives CDR1 SGHRS, CDR2 YFSETQ. As DNA, the CDR3 is TGCGCCAGCAGCCCTGGGCAGACAATTGGTGAGCAGTTCTTC. Translating gives CASSPGQTIGEQFF.

This sequence joins TRBV2 and TRBJ1-1; no clear D. Trimming removed 7 bases at V and 2 bases at J, with 8 bases between. This CDR3 contains 12 residues. The germline V gene encodes CDR1 SNHLY and CDR2 FYNNEI. The CDR3 protein is CASIEGNTEAFF. Here the CDR3 DNA reads TGTGCCAGCATCGAGGGAAACACTGAAGCTTTCTTT.

This clone was picked up a small number of times. The genes are TRBV19 and TRBJ1-2, with D possibly TRBD1 on 5 matching bases. Per germline, CDR1 LNHDA and CDR2 SQIVND (reference sequence). The germline V and J ends were trimmed by 6 bases and 6 bases, with 17 bases remaining between them. The length of the CDR3 is 14 residues. In DNA, the CDR3 is TGTGCCAGTAGAGAACAGGCGTCGGGCCATGGCTACACCTTC. It encodes CASREQASGHGYTF.

This clone appeared a few times. The chain is built from TRBV18 and TRBJ1-2; maybe TRBD1 (5 bases). The CDR3 consists of 14 residues. CDR1 and CDR2 (germline): KGHSH, LQKENI. Trimming took 2 bases from V and 7 from J, leaving 14 bases between them. CDR3 residues: CASSPSGVAGGYTF. CDR3 coding DNA: TGTGCCAGCTCACCATCGGGGGTCGCGGGTGGCTACACCTTC.